This T cell receptor beta chain stems from a study of OX40 agonist ivuxolimab in advanced cancers. The overall study: Of mixed ages from 23 to 79 and averaging around 60 years, the group was about 80% male. Of the participants, approximately 36% had some prior anti-PD-1, anti-PD-L1 or anti-CTLA-4 therapy, which was allowed. Study outcomes and limitations: The antigen specificity of the peripheral T cells (those that were expanded) was not determined.

The CDR3 extends over 15 amino acids. Trimming took off 0 bases at V and 0 bases at J, with 6 bases between the two ends. Germline V gene data show CDR1 as MNHEY and CDR2 as SVGAGI. Clones were sequenced by immunoSEQ multiplex PCR, and TCRdb holds only the in-frame ones, with some missing. The sample holds some 39,000 clones, roughly 81% seen once. Notes on this clone: Its matching antigen is unknown. In the same sample, other DNA sequences code for this CDR3.

This receptor was identified in an adult with an advanced solid tumor such as melanoma, head and neck, liver or kidney cancer. The chain recombines TRBV6-5 with TRBJ2-4; no firm D call. Here the sequenced sample was CD4+ or CD8+ T cells sorted from blood, taken in a trial of the OX40 agonist ivuxolimab. DNA for the CDR3: TGTGCCAGCAGTTACTCGCCAGGAGCCAAAAACATTCAGTACTTC. Its protein is CASSYSPGAKNIQYF.